The 8 T cell receptor beta chains given below trace back to one sample, sequenced in a study of blood T cell repertoires in COVID-19. The protocol was immunoSEQ multiplex PCR, while the TCRdb copy is restricted to in-frame clones and leaves out a portion. The data hold 100,000 or so clones, with roughly 84% observed a single time. The sequenced sample consisted of peripheral blood. All receptors derive from a man in his 70s with active or convalescent COVID-19.

The chain joins TRBV30 to TRBJ2-7; TRBD2 might be the D (5 bases). V lost 5 bases and J lost 5, with 16 bases in between. Germline V gene data show CDR1 as GTSNPN and CDR2 as SVGIG (reference sequence). This CDR3 is 13 amino acids long. CDR3 DNA sequence: TGTGCCTGGGGTTATATTGAGGGAAACGAGCAGTACTTC. It yields the protein CAWGYIEGNEQYF.

The chain carries TRBV18 and TRBJ2-7, with D possibly being TRBD1 (5 bases). Germline CDR1 and CDR2: KGHSH and LQKENI. Trimming removed 3 bases at V and 6 bases at J, with 9 bases between. The CDR3 is made up of 12 amino acids. CDR3 amino acids: CASSPSGIEQYF. The CDR3 DNA sequence: TGTGCCAGCTCACCCTCAGGGATCGAGCAGTACTTC.

The CDR3 DNA follows: TGTGCCAGCAGCTTGGCGGCCGTCGGAGACTACGAGCAGTACTTC. Its protein product is CASSLAAVGDYEQYF. This rearrangement joins TRBV5-4 to TRBJ2-7; D uncertain. The V gene's germline CDR1 is SGHNT and CDR2 YYREEE (reference sequence). V lost 0 bases and J lost 3, with 13 bases in between. The CDR3 extends over 15 amino acids. Variable domain in full (rest from reference TRBV5-4 and TRBJ2-7): ETGVTQSPTHLIKTRGQQVTLRCSSQSGHNTVSWYQQALGQGPQFIFQYYREEENGRGNFPPRFSGLQFPNYSSELNVNALELDDSALYLCASSLAAVGDYEQYFGPGTRLTVT.

The chain employs TRBV2 and TRBJ1-4; D gene unclear. The CDR3 is made up of 14 amino acids. Germline V CDR1 and CDR2: SNHLY, FYNNEI. V was pared by 8 bases and J by 1 base, with 11 bases between. The CDR3 here is CASFPGLTNEKLFF. The CDR3 DNA reads as TGTGCCAGCTTTCCAGGATTAACTAATGAAAAACTGTTTTTT.

The chain links TRBV5-1 to TRBJ1-2; TRBD1 is a possible D gene (5 bases). The CDR3 totals 15 residues. The germline CDR1 and CDR2 sequences are SGHRS and YFSETQ. Trimming left V 7 bases short and J 0 bases short, with 16 bases between. CDR3 bases: TGCGCCAGCTTCCCGGGGGGTCAAGCTAACTATGGCTACACCTTC. It specifies CASFPGGQANYGYTF.

CDR3 coding DNA: TGTGCCAGCAGCTTGCGGCTAGCGGGGGGGATCCAAGAGACCCAGTACTTC. The encoded protein is CASSLRLAGGIQETQYF. This chain uses TRBV5-4 with TRBJ2-5, with 12 bases that match TRBD2. This CDR3 contains 17 residues. The V and J ends lost 1 base and 1 base, in that order; junction bases with no gene match: 5. Germline CDR1 reads SGHNT; CDR2 reads YYREEE (reference sequence).

The rearrangement links TRBV5-6 to TRBJ1-4; D is ambiguous. Germline V gene data show CDR1 as SGHDT and CDR2 as YYEEEE. V was clipped by 3 bases and J by 8 bases, with 20 bases between them. The CDR3 has 16 residues. The CDR3 sequence is CASSSTVLEEQEKLFF. The CDR3 DNA reads TGTGCCAGCAGCTCCACCGTCTTGGAGGAACAGGAAAAACTGTTTTTT.

This chain's CDR3 is CASSLRQRDRSEKLFF. CDR3 sequence (DNA): TGTGCCAGCTCACTGCGCCAGAGAGATCGGAGTGAAAAACTGTTTTTT. This chain connects TRBV18 to TRBJ1-4; D call uncertain. The CDR3 totals 16 residues. Germline CDR1 is KGHSH and CDR2 is LQKENI. Between the trimmed V and J ends, which lost 4 bases and 7 bases, there was a span of 19 bases.